These T cell receptor beta chains were read from a single sample in a study of OX40 agonist ivuxolimab in advanced cancers. The data were produced by immunoSEQ multiplex PCR, yet TCRdb's version contains in-frame clones alone and is incomplete. The table has over 50,000 clones, 92% seen once. This specimen was CD4+ or CD8+ T cells sorted from blood, taken in a trial of the OX40 agonist ivuxolimab. These receptors all come from an adult with an advanced solid tumor such as melanoma, head and neck, liver or kidney cancer. Both conserved end residues are part of each CDR3. A D gene is named only where the DNA matches it firmly. Some rows mark clone size as missing; the rest say once, few, many or name a class of expanded clone.

D gene,clone size,J gene,V gene,CDR3 protein,CDR3 DNA
TRBD2,once,TRBJ2-2,TRBV5-1,CASSPGLADNTGELFF,TGCGCCAGCAGCCCCGGACTAGCGGATAACACCGGGGAGCTGTTTTTT
TRBD1,NA,TRBJ2-7,TRBV2,CASKGTGFYEQYF,TGTGCCAGCAAGGGGACAGGGTTCTACGAGCAGTACTTC
NA,NA,TRBJ2-2,TRBV4-1,CASSQVVGGATGELFF,TGCGCCAGCAGCCAAGTTGTTGGGGGGGCCACCGGGGAGCTGTTTTTT
NA,NA,TRBJ1-4,TRBV7-6,CASSQEVGANEKLFF,TGTGCCAGCAGCCAAGAGGTCGGCGCTAATGAAAAACTGTTTTTT
NA,NA,TRBJ1-2,TRBV29-1,CSGGTNYGYTF,TGCAGCGGTGGAACTAACTATGGCTACACCTTC
TRBD1,NA,TRBJ1-1,TRBV4-1,CASSPGHRGSTEAFF,TGCGCCAGCAGCCCTGGGCACAGGGGGAGTACTGAAGCTTTCTTT
NA,NA,TRBJ1-4,TRBV19,CASRPTGFGTNEKLFF,TGTGCCAGTAGACCTACGGGGTTTGGAACTAATGAAAAACTGTTTTTT
NA,few,TRBJ1-2,TRBV4-1,CASSQLSGNDYGYTF,TGCGCCAGCAGCCAACTCTCAGGGAATGACTATGGCTACACCTTC
TRBD1,NA,TRBJ2-5,TRBV7-8,CASSRGQGKQETQYF,TGTGCCAGCAGCCGAGGACAGGGGAAGCAAGAGACCCAGTACTTC
NA,NA,TRBJ2-7,TRBV5-8,CASSSTGEHEQYF,TGTGCCAGCAGCTCTACAGGCGAGCACGAGCAGTACTTC
TRBD1,NA,TRBJ2-7,TRBV18,CASLPGQGAYEQYF,TGTGCCAGCTTACCGGGACAGGGGGCCTACGAGCAGTACTTC
NA,NA,TRBJ2-2,TRBV27,CAAPDSGDGELFF,TGTGCCGCCCCGGACTCCGGCGACGGGGAGCTGTTTTTT